This T cell receptor beta chain is drawn from a study of T cells after yellow fever vaccination. Study in general: The SMART-Seq v4 Ultra Low Input method served to prepare the low-cell-number fractions.

Germline V gives CDR1 SGHDN, CDR2 FVKESK. V trimming: 1 base; J trimming: 1 base; junction bases outside the gene matches: 4. CDR3 length: 15 residues. Details on this clonotype: The antigen is not known.

Template-switching 5'RACE yielded the TCR cDNA; a universal primer site and UMIs were added in the process. MiXCR, applied by TCRdb to the 5' RACE reads, yields one record per CDR3 protein. The table shows 300,000 to 400,000 distinct CDR3 sequences, with 3.5% to 4.5% occurring only once. Notes on the study in general: Most primary-vaccination clones recurred post-booster (roughly 96% CD4, about 90% CD8). CD4 and CD8 compartments shared a small share of clonotypes.

The TCR sequence derives from a man aged 18 to 30 who received the YFV17D yellow fever vaccine. Sample: PBMCs, taken 5 days after the yellow fever booster vaccination. The chain uses TRBV14 and TRBJ2-7, with TRBD2 matching over 7 bases. This chain's CDR3 is CASSQGRGGSYEQYV. The CDR3, as DNA: TGTGCCAGCAGCCAAGGAAGGGGAGGGTCCTACGAGCAGTACGTC.